Presented here are 21 T cell receptor beta chains from one specimen sequenced in a study of blood T cell repertoires in COVID-19. The assay was immunoSEQ multiplex PCR, and TCRdb's table has in-frame clones only and misses some. The table has 230,000 or so clones, roughly four fifths seen once. The specimen was peripheral blood. These receptors were obtained from a middle-aged man with active or convalescent COVID-19.

This clone has more than one count but fewer than ten. Other DNA sequences in this specimen translate into the identical CDR3. The chain has TRBV10-3 and TRBJ2-2; D perhaps matches TRBD2 (7 bases). V was trimmed by 7 bases and J by 1 base, leaving 10 bases between them. There are 14 residues in the CDR3. Germline-derived CDR1 and CDR2 are ENHRY and SYGVKD. The CDR3: CAIKRGGNTGELFF. As DNA, the CDR3 is TGTGCCATCAAAAGGGGGGGGAACACCGGGGAGCTGTTTTTT.

The genes are TRBV11-2 and TRBJ1-2; TRBD1 aligns across 9 bases. V gave up 3 bases and J gave up 4 bases; unmatched junction bases: 6. CDR1 is SGHAT and CDR2 is FQNNGV in the germline V gene. The length of the CDR3 is 15 residues. CDR3 loop: CASSFQAGQGYGYTF. CDR3 nucleotide sequence: TGTGCCAGCAGCTTCCAGGCGGGACAGGGCTATGGCTACACCTTC.

This rearrangement joins TRBV20-1 to TRBJ1-2; 12 nucleotides align to TRBD1. CDR1 is DFQATT, CDR2 SNEGSKA, per germline (reference sequence). Germline trimming cut 3 bases from V and 7 bases from J; bases unmatched to any gene: 12. The CDR3 runs to 16 residues. CDR3 region: CSASRGTGGRGGGYTF. The CDR3 DNA reads TGCAGTGCTAGTCGCGGGACAGGGGGCCGTGGCGGTGGCTACACCTTC.

The chain is built from TRBV6-5 and TRBJ2-7; D gene unclear. Germline assignment: CDR1 MNHEY and CDR2 SVGAGI. With 0 bases removed from V and 1 base from J, the gap between germline ends came to 10 bases. CDR3 size: 15 residues. The CDR3 DNA follows: TGTGCCAGCAGTTACTCACGGTCCCGGTCCTACGAGCAGTACTTC. It specifies CASSYSRSRSYEQYF.

The chain carries TRBV7-6 and TRBJ1-5; D is possibly TRBD1 (6 bases). The V gene's germline CDR1 is SGHVS and CDR2 FNYEAQ. V was cut by 5 bases and J by 5 bases, with 13 bases left in between. This CDR3 has 14 amino acids. This CDR3 reads CASSRGGLYQPQHF. CDR3 bases: TGTGCCAGCAGCCGAGGGGGTTTGTATCAGCCCCAGCATTTT. The complete variable domain, with remaining parts taken from reference TRBV7-6 and TRBJ1-5, reads GAGVSQSPRYKVTKRGQDVALRCDPISGHVSLYWYRQALGQGPEFLTYFNYEAQQDKSGLPNDRFSAERPEGSISTLTIQRTEQRDSAMYRCASSRGGLYQPQHFGDGTRLSIL.

The chain uses TRBV5-4 and TRBJ2-3; D gene uncertain. From germline, CDR1 is SGHNT and CDR2 YYREEE (reference sequence). V was shortened by 1 base and J by 6 bases, with 12 bases between the two germline ends. This CDR3 has 14 residues. CDR3 sequence: CASSLRATRDTQYF. The CDR3 nucleotides are TGTGCCAGCAGCTTGAGAGCTACCCGCGATACGCAGTATTTT.

V and J are TRBV12-5 and TRBJ1-2; unclear D gene. CDR3 length: 15 amino acids. The V gene's germline CDR1 is LGHNT and CDR2 FRNRAP. Trimming stripped 6 bases from V and 8 bases from J, with 22 bases between. The CDR3 bases are TGTGCTAGTGGACGCGACACGAACCCCCTCCGGGGCTACACCTTC. Translating it yields CASGRDTNPLRGYTF.

The rearrangement links TRBV28 to TRBJ1-2; D might be TRBD1 (5 bases). The V end lost 8 bases, the J end lost 4 bases, and 20 bases lay between the germline ends. The CDR3 is made up of 15 amino acids. The germline V gene encodes CDR1 MDHEN and CDR2 SYDVKM. For the CDR3, the DNA is TGTGCCAGCGGGACCACCGGGACTTCGAGCTATGGCTACACCTTC. This codes for CASGTTGTSSYGYTF.

In this sample, this clone turned up a few times. The chain has TRBV11-1 and TRBJ2-7, with a weak D call TRBD1 (5 bases). The CDR3 is 15 residues long. The V end was cut by 4 bases, the J end by 1 base, with 14 bases between. Germline loops: CDR1 SGHAT, CDR2 FQDESV (reference sequence). The CDR3 sequence is CASSSQDLLSYEQYF. The CDR3 bases are TGTGCCAGCAGCTCACAGGATCTTTTGTCCTACGAGCAGTACTTC.

This clone has just one count. The chain couples TRBV28 to TRBJ2-7; TRBD2 matches at 8 bases. With 4 bases clipped from V and 3 bases from J, the junction kept 11 bases outside the gene matches. The CDR3 sequence is 16 residues long. In germline, CDR1 is MDHEN, CDR2 SYDVKM. CDR3 protein: CASSSQGGGGFYEQYF. The DNA for the CDR3 is TGTGCCAGCAGTTCCCAAGGCGGCGGGGGGTTCTACGAGCAGTACTTC.

The CDR3 here is CASSLTGGYEQYF. The CDR3 nucleotides are TGTGCCAGCAGCTTGACAGGGGGCTACGAGCAGTACTTC. This chain uses TRBV5-4 with TRBJ2-7; 8 nucleotides match TRBD1. Per germline, CDR1 SGHNT and CDR2 YYREEE (reference sequence). The CDR3 sequence is 13 residues long. The ends lost 1 base at V and 3 bases at J; junction bases unmatched: 0.

This clone was seen many times. Other DNA variants within this sample encode the same CDR3. The chain couples TRBV30 to TRBJ1-1, with TRBD1 matching 8 bases. Germline CDR1 is GTSNPN and CDR2 is SVGIG (reference sequence). The CDR3 loop spans 12 amino acids. J lost 1 base, V lost 5 bases, and 0 bases had no gene match. The CDR3 sequence: CAWDRGNTEAFF. For the CDR3, the DNA is TGTGCCTGGGACAGGGGGAACACTGAAGCTTTCTTT.

This chain connects TRBV6-1 to TRBJ1-2; D possibly corresponds to TRBD1 (6 bases). V lost 1 base and J 2 bases, leaving 11 bases between the germline ends. Looked up from germline, CDR1 is MNHNS and CDR2 is SASEGT. This CDR3 has 15 amino acids. DNA of the CDR3: TGTGCCAGCAGTGAAGGTCACCAGGGGAACTATGGCTACACCTTC. It translates to CASSEGHQGNYGYTF.

The chain couples TRBV5-1 to TRBJ2-5, with a possible D match to TRBD1 (6 bases). V was cut by 3 bases and J by 0 bases, with 15 bases left in between. Looked up from germline, CDR1 is SGHRS and CDR2 is YFSETQ. The CDR3 length is 16 residues. The CDR3 sequence: CASSSPTGLYQETQYF. Here the CDR3 DNA reads TGCGCCAGCAGCTCTCCTACAGGGCTGTACCAAGAGACCCAGTACTTC.

This sequence joins TRBV12-3 or TRBV12-4 and TRBJ2-4; perhaps TRBD1 as D (5 bases). The V gene lost 4 bases and the J gene lost 8 bases, with 9 bases spanning the gap. CDR3 length: 12 residues. As DNA, the CDR3 is TGTGCCAGCAGTTCGGCAGGGCACATTCAGTACTTC. It codes for CASSSAGHIQYF.

The gene calls are TRBV29-1 and TRBJ2-5; 8 nucleotides match TRBD2. The CDR3 has 13 residues. Germline trimming cut 4 bases from V and 6 bases from J; bases unmatched to any gene: 7. Germline V gene sequence: CDR1 SQVTM, CDR2 ANQGSEA. The CDR3 here is CSVGRGGKQTQYF. The CDR3, as DNA: TGCAGCGTTGGTCGGGGGGGCAAACAGACCCAGTACTTC.

In its sample, this clone was seen once. The rearrangement uses TRBV18 and TRBJ1-1, with D unresolved. V lost 2 bases to trimming and J lost 6 bases, with 7 bases between them. The V gene's germline CDR1 is KGHSH and CDR2 LQKENI. The CDR3 covers 12 residues. The CDR3 here is CASSPGVAEAFF. CDR3 nucleotide sequence: TGTGCCAGCTCACCAGGAGTCGCTGAAGCTTTCTTT.

This chain uses TRBV9 with TRBJ1-5, with 12 bases lining up with TRBD1. Germline loops: CDR1 SGDLS, CDR2 YYNGEE. J was trimmed by 2 bases and V by 5 bases; bases with no gene match: 8. The CDR3 contains 17 residues. CDR3 nucleotides: TGTGCCAGCAGTCCGGGACAGGGGGCTCCGGGCAATCAGCCCCAGCATTTT. Translated, it gives CASSPGQGAPGNQPQHF.

For this clone: Relative to the germline gene, one junction end is altered; a read error may explain this. The gene calls are TRBV7-2 and TRBJ1-1, with D possibly being TRBD1 (5 bases). CDR3 length equals 12 residues. The germline gives CDR1 SGHTA, CDR2 FQGNSA. CDR3 region: CASSSYPLTEGF. In DNA, the CDR3 is TGTGCCAGCAGCTCCTACCCCTTGACAGAAGGATTT.

The chain has TRBV9 and TRBJ2-2; D call uncertain. The CDR3 has 13 amino acids. The V gene lost 0 bases and the J gene lost 8 bases, with 8 bases spanning the gap. Germline CDR1 SGDLS, CDR2 YYNGEE. The CDR3 spells CASSVELVGELFF. The CDR3 coding sequence is TGTGCCAGCAGCGTAGAACTCGTGGGGGAGCTGTTTTTT.

This clone occurred once. The chain links TRBV30 to TRBJ1-6; D unclear. The CDR3 runs to 13 residues. Germline CDR1 reads GTSNPN; CDR2 reads SVGIG (reference sequence). V lost 1 base, J lost 8 bases, and 9 bases lay in between. The CDR3 sequence: CAWSADWDSPLHF. The CDR3 nucleotides are TGTGCCTGGAGTGCCGACTGGGATTCACCCCTCCACTTT.